Included here is one T cell receptor (beta chain) sequence, with context. Its antigen is currently not known. Within one base of it there is no much larger clone, and no base qualities were kept. This specimen belongs to a study of T cell changes during pregnancy in multiple sclerosis (dated by TCRdb to 2018 to 2020). With regard to the full study: In women with multiple sclerosis, the researchers looked at how the T cell repertoire shifted as pregnancy progressed.

To prepare the library, the immunoSEQ multiplex PCR assay was applied. TCRdb mirrors the immuneACCESS table, restricted to in-frame sequences. Some clones are absent from its copies; in checked studies, under half trace to an unresolved V gene, and the reason for the others is unknown. Here the sample has approximately 83,000 clones; 90% to 95% occur a single time. The ten largest clones take up about 2% of the sample. This clonotype was sampled from a female donor with multiple sclerosis, enrolled in a pregnancy study. The specimen was peripheral blood, collected in the third trimester of pregnancy.

Read as DNA, the sequence is TGTGCCTGGACAGGGGGAAGAGGGGAAAAACTGTTTTTT. This encodes CAWTGGRGEKLFF. The chain employs TRBV30 and TRBJ1-4; a stretch of 7 junction bases matches TRBD1. From cysteine to phenylalanine, the CDR3 is 13 amino acids long. Of the read, only the CDR3 DNA is kept; its 39 bases are in frame from base 1. CDR1 GTSNPN and CDR2 SVGIG were looked up in the germline V gene (reference sequence). Trimming takes 4 bases off V and 8 bases off J; junction bases not matched to a gene: 7.